The clone carrying this TCR beta chain was counted a few times. Antigen specificity is unknown. The V and J ends lost 6 bases and 0 bases respectively, with 12 bases between them. Germline lookup yields CDR1 SNHLY and CDR2 FYNNEI. The CDR3 has 15 residues. Time point noted: persistent/refractory GD, antithyroid drugs over 5 years with positive TRAb. From RNA extracted from PBMCs, the TCR library was made. Libraries of TCR beta came from iRepertoire HTBI primers plus Arm-PCR of CDR3 regions. TCRdb recomputed calls from the multiplex PCR reads with MiXCR, one row per CDR3 protein. Of more than 650,000 distinct CDR3 sequences listed, 30% are singletons. This sample was taken from a study of regulatory T cells in long-lasting Graves disease. Study-wide results and limits: Persistent disease was associated with favored TRBV28 usage and with favored use of TRBJ1-2 and TRBJ2-5.

The TCR was taken from a female donor with Graves disease. The gene calls are TRBV2 and TRBJ1-3; D is undetermined. The sample here was peripheral blood mononuclear cells (PBMCs), taken when the disease was refractory, from a patient treated with antithyroid drugs. The CDR3 loop is CASRPQQTSGNTIYF. CDR3 DNA: TGTGCCAGCAGGCCACAGCAAACCTCTGGAAACACCATATATTTT.